What follows are 14 T cell receptor beta chains derived from one specimen sequenced in a study of T cells in Graves' hyperthyroidism and ophthalmopathy. Amplified TCR beta CDR3 regions derived from RNA transcripts. The TCR CDR3 was amplified in a first-round RT-PCR using the HTBI primer set. TCRdb reprocessed the multiplex PCR reads via MiXCR and lists one record per CDR3 protein. There are about 500,000 distinct CDR3 sequences in the sample; 16% occur only once, and roughly 29% lies in the top ten. Sequenced: blood. The receptors shown here come from a woman aged 25-40 years with Graves' ophthalmopathy.

This clonotype was seen many times. This chain joins TRBV30 and TRBJ2-1, with 12 bases identical to TRBD2. The J segment lost 6 bases and the V segment lost 3 bases, leaving 3 bases of the junction unmatched. CDR1 and CDR2 from the germline V gene are GTSNPN and SVGIG (reference sequence). The CDR3 covers 14 residues. The CDR3, as DNA: TGTGCCTGGAGCACGACTAGCGGGAGCAATGAGCAGTTCTTC. Translated: CAWSTTSGSNEQFF.

At least ten counts were recorded for this clonotype. V is TRBV28 and J is TRBJ2-1, with D possibly being TRBD1 (6 bases). V shed 2 bases and J shed 0 bases, with 8 bases lying between them. The CDR3 extends over 15 amino acids. Per the germline V gene, CDR1 is MDHEN and CDR2 is SYDVKM. In DNA, the CDR3 is TGTGCCAGCAGTTTAAGGGGGTACTCCTACAATGAGCAGTTCTTC. The encoded protein is CASSLRGYSYNEQFF.

This chain connects TRBV7-3 to TRBJ2-3; no firm D call. V shed 3 bases and J shed 1 base, with 8 bases lying between them. This CDR3 spans 14 amino acids. CDR1 is SGHTA, CDR2 FQGTGA, per germline. CDR3 residues: CASSFDRRTDTQYF. The CDR3 coding sequence is TGTGCCAGCAGCTTTGACCGCCGCACAGATACGCAGTATTTT.

This clonotype was seen many times. This chain links TRBV30 with TRBJ2-4; D may be TRBD2 (5 bases). CDR1 and CDR2 from the germline V gene are GTSNPN and SVGIG (reference sequence). The length of the CDR3 is 12 residues. Trimming cost V 3 bases and J 8 bases, with 11 bases left between them. CDR3 sequence: CAWRGTGDIQYF. The CDR3 region has the DNA TGTGCCTGGAGGGGTACCGGGGACATTCAGTACTTC. Supplemented by reference TRBV30 and TRBJ2-4, the full variable domain reads SQTIHQWPATLVQPVGSPLSLECTVEGTSNPNLYWYRQAAGRGLQLLFYSVGIGQISSEVPQNLSASRPQDRQFILSSKKLLLSDSGFYLCAWRGTGDIQYFGAGTRLSVL.

This clonotype was counted only a few times. This rearrangement joins TRBV2 to TRBJ1-4, with 7 bases fitting TRBD1. Germline CDR1 SNHLY, CDR2 FYNNEI. The CDR3 extends over 15 amino acids. The CDR3 DNA is TGTGCGCTCGCTGGCCGGGACAGCATTAATGAAAAACTGTTTTTT. Protein sequence: CALAGRDSINEKLFF. Variable domain in full (rest from reference TRBV2 and TRBJ1-4): EPEVTQTPSHQVTQMGQEVILRCVPISNHLYFYWYRQILGQKVEFLVSFYNNEISEKSEIFDDQFSVERPDGSNFTLKIRSTKLEDSAMYFCALAGRDSINEKLFFGSGTQLSVL.

This clonotype was seen at least ten times. The chain is built from TRBV6-5 and TRBJ1-1; 12 nucleotides align to TRBD1. The junction had 10 bases not matched to a gene; V was cut back by 6 bases and J by 8 bases. Germline V gene sequence: CDR1 MNHEY, CDR2 SVGAGI. This CDR3 contains 15 residues. The CDR3 loop reads CASRRSGTGGSEAFF. CDR3 sequence (DNA): TGTGCCAGCAGGAGGTCCGGGACAGGGGGCTCCGAAGCTTTCTTT.

Only a few counts were recorded for this clonotype. The chain recombines TRBV7-2 with TRBJ2-3; a weak D match, TRBD2 (6 bases). Germline CDR1 SGHTA, CDR2 FQGNSA. The CDR3 runs to 17 residues. V lost 5 bases, J lost 2 bases, and 20 bases lay in between. As DNA, the CDR3 is TGTGCCAGCAGCCCCCGGGGGACCTTCGATTACACAGATACGCAGTATTTT. Translating it yields CASSPRGTFDYTDTQYF. Complete variable domain (other parts from reference TRBV7-2 and TRBJ2-3): GAGVSQSPSNKVTEKGKDVELRCDPISGHTALYWYRQSLGQGLEFLIYFQGNSAPDKSGLPSDRFSAERTGGSVSTLTIQRTQQEDSAVYLCASSPRGTFDYTDTQYFGPGTRLTVL.

This chain connects TRBV19 to TRBJ2-3; 9 nucleotides align to TRBD2. This CDR3 region has 16 residues. Losses at the gene ends were 5 bases for V and 0 bases for J; bases not matched to a gene: 6. Germline lookup yields CDR1 LNHDA and CDR2 SQIVND (reference sequence). CDR3 sequence reads: CASSPRLAESTDTQYF. DNA of the CDR3: TGTGCCAGTAGTCCACGACTAGCGGAGAGCACAGATACGCAGTATTTT. Full variable domain (rest looked up from reference TRBV19 and TRBJ2-3): DGGITQSPKYLFRKEGQNVTLSCEQNLNHDAMYWYRQDPGQGLRLIYYSQIVNDFQKGDIAEGYSVSREKKESFPLTVTSAQKNPTAFYLCASSPRLAESTDTQYFGPGTRLTVL.

This clonotype was seen a handful of times. V gene TRBV5-8 combines with J gene TRBJ2-5; tentative D call: TRBD1 (6 bases). V lost 1 base and J 5 bases, leaving 12 bases between the germline ends. The CDR3 is made up of 14 amino acids. CDR1 and CDR2 (germline): SGHTS, YDEGEE. CDR3 residues: CASSLSAGVETQYF. CDR3 nucleotide sequence: TGTGCCAGCAGCTTGTCGGCAGGGGTGGAGACCCAGTACTTC.

This clonotype appeared many times. The rearrangement joins TRBV12-3 or TRBV12-4 to TRBJ1-2, with unresolved D. This CDR3 is 14 amino acids long. Trimming removed 7 bases from V and 5 bases from J, with 17 bases in between. The CDR3 DNA follows: TGTGCCAGCACCGCGGTAGGACGGGTATATGGCTACACCTTC. Translation: CASTAVGRVYGYTF.

This clonotype appeared many times. The chain couples TRBV12-3 or TRBV12-4 to TRBJ1-1, with D possibly matching TRBD1 (6 bases). V lost 3 bases to trimming and J lost 6 bases, with 14 bases between them. The CDR3 length is 14 residues. DNA of the CDR3: TGTGCCAGCAGTTTGACCGACAGGTGGGCTGAAGCTTTCTTT. Its translation is CASSLTDRWAEAFF.

The chain links TRBV6-1 to TRBJ1-5; TRBD1 matches 12 bases. Germline CDR1 MNHNS, CDR2 SASEGT. The CDR3 has 18 amino acids. The V gene end was trimmed by 5 bases and the J gene end by 4 bases; junction bases not matched to a gene: 12. CDR3 bases: TGTGCCAGCAGTTTCTACCTGGGACAGGGGGCGCAGAATCAGCCCCAGCATTTT. Translated, it gives CASSFYLGQGAQNQPQHF.

This clonotype has at least ten counts. The chain combines TRBV20-1 with TRBJ2-5; 10 bases are a match to TRBD2. The CDR3 length is 15 residues. Looked up from germline, CDR1 is DFQATT and CDR2 is SNEGSKA (reference sequence). The J segment lost 6 bases and the V segment lost 3 bases, leaving 10 bases of the junction unmatched. The CDR3 loop reads CSASKAGGYEQTQYF. DNA of the CDR3: TGCAGTGCTAGTAAAGCGGGAGGGTATGAGCAGACCCAGTACTTC.

The chain combines TRBV12-3 or TRBV12-4 with TRBJ1-2; 8 bases are shared with TRBD1. Trimming cost V 5 bases and J 7 bases; bases outside gene matches: 12. CDR3 size: 15 residues. CDR3 residues: CASSRPGQVFCGYTF. CDR3 nucleotide sequence: TGTGCCAGCAGTAGACCGGGACAGGTATTCTGTGGCTACACCTTC.